This passage covers 10 T cell receptor beta chains from one sample sequenced in a study of shared clonotypes between healthy human individuals. Clones were sequenced by immunoSEQ multiplex PCR, and TCRdb holds only the in-frame ones, with some missing. In the table there are around 500,000 clones, less than 80% of which are singletons. The sequenced material came from PBMCs. The source is a woman aged 40-49 years in good health. Some clones in this sample may be carry-over from other donors' samples.

The rearrangement joins TRBV6-4 to TRBJ2-5, with 9 bases aligning to TRBD1. Trimming cost V 5 bases and J 4 bases; bases outside gene matches: 11. From germline, CDR1 is MRHNA and CDR2 SNTAGT. This CDR3 is built from 16 residues. Here the CDR3 DNA reads TGTGCCAGCAGTAACGAGCCGGGACAGGGTAGAGAGACCCAGTACTTC. Translated, it gives CASSNEPGQGRETQYF.

CDR3 protein: CASSPGDSIYNEQFF. In DNA form, the CDR3 reads TGCGCCAGCTCCCCGGGGGACAGCATATACAATGAGCAGTTCTTC. The chain employs TRBV5-1 and TRBJ2-1, with D tentatively TRBD1 (7 bases). V gave up 7 bases and J gave up 4 bases, with 18 bases separating them. Germline V gene lookup returns CDR1 SGHRS and CDR2 YFSETQ. The CDR3 contains 15 residues. The variable domain in full, completed from reference TRBV5-1 and TRBJ2-1, reads KAGVTQTPRYLIKTRGQQVTLSCSPISGHRSVSWYQQTPGQGLQFLFEYFSETQRNKGNFPGRFSGRQFSNSRSEMNVSTLELGDSALYLCASSPGDSIYNEQFFGPGTRLTVL.

This chain links TRBV6-1 with TRBJ1-5; 8 bases line up with TRBD1. There are 15 residues in the CDR3. Germline trimming cut 1 base from V and 6 bases from J; bases unmatched to any gene: 5. Germline loops: CDR1 MNHNS, CDR2 SASEGT. CDR3: CASSEEAGGSQPQHF. The CDR3 DNA is TGTGCCAGCAGTGAAGAGGCAGGGGGCTCTCAGCCCCAGCATTTT.

The chain joins TRBV21-1 to TRBJ2-4; TRBD1 is the table's D call and was not checked against the DNA. TRBV21-1 is recorded as a pseudogene. The CDR3 runs 18 residues. CDR3: CASSKGTGPGLAKNIQYF. In DNA, the CDR3 is TGTGCCAGCAGCAAAGGGACAGGGCCGGGACTAGCCAAAAACATTCAGTACTTC.

The chain employs TRBV10-3 and TRBJ2-1, with 8 nucleotides matching TRBD2. The CDR3 contains 16 residues. Germline loops: CDR1 ENHRY, CDR2 SYGVKD. V gave up 2 bases and J gave up 5 bases; unmatched junction bases: 8. CDR3: CAISERAGELDNEQFF. DNA of the CDR3: TGTGCCATCAGTGAGAGAGCGGGGGAGTTGGACAATGAGCAGTTCTTC.

J is TRBJ2-7 and V is TRBV28; TRBD1 or TRBD2 may be the D gene (7 bases each). The CDR3 has 20 amino acids. V was cut by 6 bases and J by 2 bases, with 32 bases left in between. The germline V gene encodes CDR1 MDHEN and CDR2 SYDVKM. CDR3 loop: CASSLTQGFGPRRETYEQYF. CDR3 coding DNA: TGTGCCAGCAGCCTTACACAGGGGTTCGGTCCCAGGCGGGAGACCTACGAGCAGTACTTC.

The CDR3 sequence is CASSPEPERGGGTDTQYF. CDR3 coding DNA: TGTGCCAGCAGCCCCGAGCCGGAGCGGGGTGGGGGCACAGATACGCAGTATTTT. This chain links TRBV7-2 with TRBJ2-3, with 7 positions matching TRBD2. The germline V gene encodes CDR1 SGHTA and CDR2 FQGNSA. V was clipped by 5 bases and J by 1 base; unmatched bases: 15. This CDR3 has 18 residues.

This chain uses TRBV4-1 with TRBJ2-1; D is possibly TRBD2 (6 bases). CDR1 is MGHRA, CDR2 YSYEKL, per germline. This CDR3 is built from 15 residues. V gave up 4 bases and J gave up 3 bases, with 13 bases separating them. The CDR3 here is CASSPGLADYNEQFF. In DNA, the CDR3 is TGCGCCAGCAGCCCGGGGTTAGCGGACTACAATGAGCAGTTCTTC.

This clone came up once. Just one base apart from a much larger clone, this may be a read error. This chain uses TRBV11-3 with TRBJ2-5, with a tentative D call TRBD2 (6 bases). Germline V gene sequence: CDR1 SGHNT, CDR2 YENEEA. The CDR3 is 16 amino acids. CDR3 protein: CASSLGAGTPQEAQYF. As DNA, the CDR3 is TGTGCCAGCAGCTTAGGGGCCGGGACTCCCCAAGAGGCCCAGTACTTC.

The rearrangement uses TRBV11-2 and TRBJ2-3; no clear D. The germline gives CDR1 SGHAT, CDR2 FQNNGV. V was clipped by 5 bases and J by 6 bases, with 12 bases between them. There are 13 residues in the CDR3. In nucleotides, the CDR3 is TGTGCCAGCAGCCCCTCCTTAACGGATACGCAGTATTTT. As protein: CASSPSLTDTQYF.